The sequence of this T cell receptor (beta chain) was determined in a study of T cells after yellow fever vaccination. Trimming shortened V by 8 bases and J by 4 bases, and 14 bases separated the two germline ends. This CDR3 has 13 amino acids. The V gene's germline CDR1 is SGHVS and CDR2 FQNEAQ. Study results and caveats: Once the booster was given, most primary-vaccination clones reappeared, at 95% to 98% for CD4 and more than 85% for CD8. Researchers cautioned that FACS-sorted repertoires could harbor abundant clonotypes contaminating from the bulk population. Only a small proportion of the clonotypes turned up in both the CD4 and the CD8 compartments, likely arising from convergent recombination.

TCRdb ran MiXCR on the 5' RACE reads and lists one entry per CDR3 protein. Of 300,000 or so distinct CDR3 sequences listed, 10% to 15% were seen once; the top ten hold roughly 0.5%. This clonotype appeared a few times. Its antigen is currently unknown. The material was CD4+ T cells sorted from PBMCs, obtained 45 days after the yellow fever booster vaccination. The receptor's source is a young man who received the YFV17D yellow fever vaccine. The chain links TRBV7-8 to TRBJ2-5; D unresolved. The DNA of the CDR3 is TGTGCCAGCGACAAAGTGGGTAGAGAGACCCAGTACTTC. Translated, it gives CASDKVGRETQYF.